This T cell receptor (beta chain) was sequenced during a study of T-cell reconstitution after alpha-beta-depleted transplantation in children. The study's findings and limits: Once a year had passed after transplant, T-cell counts and diversity came mostly from newly produced T cells. Where some patients showed high TCRbeta diversity at day 60, it came from recipient T cells and thymic progenitors that had survived. The study reportedly traced alpha-beta T cells about two months after transplant to several hundred expanded graft clones.

It was with unique molecular identifiers that the TCRbeta library was prepared. TCRdb processed the PCR reads anew with MiXCR; each CDR3 protein has one entry. The table records approximately 630,000 distinct CDR3 sequences, over 10% of them present only once. V was clipped by 0 bases and J by 0 bases, with 15 bases between them. CDR1 MNHEY and CDR2 SVGAGI come from the germline V gene. This CDR3 region has 18 residues. This clonotype was picked up many times. Its antigen is still unknown. Source: PBMCs, taken before TCRalphabeta/CD19-depleted stem cell transplant. This sequence joins TRBV6-5 and TRBJ2-1; D is perhaps TRBD1 or TRBD2 (5 bases each). This clonotype was obtained from a girl aged 2-10 years with congenital amegakaryocytic thrombocytopenia, due to receive a stem cell transplant. The CDR3 loop reads CASSYSTGKGSSYNEQFF. CDR3 bases: TGTGCCAGCAGTTACTCGACGGGCAAGGGGAGCTCCTACAATGAGCAGTTCTTC.